This section outlines one T cell receptor (beta chain) sequence together with its context. As yet, its antigen is unknown. Using immunoSEQ multiplex PCR, the repertoire was profiled, and TCRdb retains in-frame clones only, with some absent. Of 760,000 or so clones in the sample, 96% were seen once. This specimen belongs to a study of shared clonotypes between healthy human individuals. J gave up 4 bases and V 5 bases, and 6 bases lay outside the gene matches. Germline V lookup: CDR1 MNHEY, CDR2 SMNVEV (reference sequence). CDR3 size: 15 residues. CD45RO-negative, CCR7-selected cells formed the naive CD8 fraction, which excluded terminally differentiated effector memory CD45RA+ cells. The study enrolled healthy HIV-negative adults without recent acute infections or vaccinations as donors. Study-wide results and caveats: Generally, naive subsets came out with larger estimated richness than memory subsets.

The clonotype originates from a man aged 25-45 years in good health. The chain uses TRBV27 and TRBJ2-2; 8 bases are shared with TRBD2. Sequenced sample: naive CD8+ T cells sorted from blood. CDR3 region: CASSPGTRFTGELFF. In nucleotides, the CDR3 is TGTGCCAGCAGTCCCGGGACTAGGTTCACCGGGGAGCTGTTTTTT.